The 19 T cell receptor beta chains below come from one sample, sequenced in a study of PD-1 blockade in classical Hodgkin lymphoma. Each patient relapsed following autologous stem cell transplantation, and prior brentuximab vedotin exposure differed. Profiling relied on immunoSEQ multiplex PCR, and the TCRdb table lists in-frame clones only, not all of them. The data hold around 14,000 clones, with around 84% observed a single time. The sequences come from peripheral blood mononuclear cells (PBMCs), collected at baseline. Receptor source: a human donor with classical Hodgkin lymphoma.

The V gene is TRBV5-1, the J gene TRBJ1-3; D uncertain. V lost 3 bases and J 3 bases, leaving 13 bases between the germline ends. CDR1 and CDR2 (germline): SGHRS, YFSETQ. This CDR3 has 15 amino acids. The CDR3 spells CASSSSAMDGNTIYF. In nucleotides, the CDR3 is TGCGCCAGCAGCTCTTCCGCGATGGATGGAAACACCATATATTTT.

This clone appeared a few times. This chain uses TRBV30 with TRBJ1-2; 8 bases map to TRBD1. The V gene end was trimmed by 1 base and the J gene end by 4 bases; junction bases not matched to a gene: 8. Germline CDR1 is GTSNPN and CDR2 is SVGIG (reference sequence). The CDR3 totals 15 residues. CDR3 protein: CAWSASTGDGYGYTF. CDR3 bases: TGTGCCTGGAGTGCCTCGACAGGGGACGGCTATGGCTACACCTTC. The full variable domain, rest sourced from reference TRBV30 and TRBJ1-2, is SQTIHQWPATLVQPVGSPLSLECTVEGTSNPNLYWYRQAAGRGLQLLFYSVGIGQISSEVPQNLSASRPQDRQFILSSKKLLLSDSGFYLCAWSASTGDGYGYTFGSGTRLTVV.

The chain is built from TRBV4-1 and TRBJ2-1, with D maybe TRBD1 (5 bases). V lost 4 bases and J 9 bases, leaving 16 bases between the germline ends. Per germline, CDR1 MGHRA and CDR2 YSYEKL. The CDR3 is 14 amino acids. The CDR3 protein is CASSPIPREGEQFF. In DNA form, the CDR3 reads TGCGCCAGCAGCCCCATTCCCAGGGAAGGTGAGCAGTTCTTC.

The chain recombines TRBV9 with TRBJ1-3, with D unclear. Germline V gene sequence: CDR1 SGDLS, CDR2 YYNGEE. CDR3 size: 14 residues. The V end lost 3 bases, the J end lost 7 bases, and 14 bases lay between the germline ends. The CDR3: CASSDSGPGNTIYF. The CDR3 DNA reads as TGTGCCAGCAGCGACAGCGGACCCGGGAACACCATATATTTT.

The J gene is TRBJ1-5, the V gene TRBV6-6; 7 bases are a match to TRBD1. The CDR3 spans 14 residues. After removal of 5 bases from V and 8 bases from J, the junction contained 9 bases not matched to a gene. The germline V gene encodes CDR1 MNHNY and CDR2 SVGAGI (reference sequence). As DNA, the CDR3 is TGTGCCAGCAGTACCAGGGGGGAAGTCAAGCCCCAGCATTTT. It translates to CASSTRGEVKPQHF.

Written as DNA, the CDR3 is TGTGCCAGCAGTTTACTACCCTTGGGCAATGAGCAGTTCTTC. The encoded protein is CASSLLPLGNEQFF. The rearrangement links TRBV27 to TRBJ2-1; no clear D. The CDR3 is 14 residues long. Per germline, CDR1 MNHEY and CDR2 SMNVEV (reference sequence). Trimming left V 2 bases short and J 6 bases short, with 11 bases between.

The table lists this clone with a few counts. The chain combines TRBV5-1 with TRBJ2-3, with D maybe TRBD1 (5 bases). Trimming left V 4 bases short and J 6 bases short, with 21 bases between. This CDR3 is 16 amino acids long. Germline-derived CDR1 and CDR2 are SGHRS and YFSETQ. CDR3 in amino acids: CASSHTGEELADTQYF. CDR3 nucleotides: TGCGCCAGCAGCCATACAGGAGAGGAGCTGGCGGATACGCAGTATTTT. Full variable domain (missing parts from reference TRBV5-1 and TRBJ2-3): KAGVTQTPRYLIKTRGQQVTLSCSPISGHRSVSWYQQTPGQGLQFLFEYFSETQRNKGNFPGRFSGRQFSNSRSEMNVSTLELGDSALYLCASSHTGEELADTQYFGPGTRLTVL.

The rearrangement links TRBV5-1 to TRBJ1-3, with TRBD1 as a possible D gene (6 bases). The CDR3 consists of 14 residues. V lost 4 bases and J 1 base, leaving 9 bases between the germline ends. The germline V gene has CDR1 SGHRS and CDR2 YFSETQ. CDR3 residues: CASSPGESGNTIYF. The CDR3, as DNA: TGCGCCAGCAGCCCAGGGGAGTCTGGAAACACCATATATTTT.

This clone has just a few counts. This chain uses TRBV4-3 with TRBJ2-6; 8 bases fit TRBD1. The CDR3 extends over 17 amino acids. V trimming: 8 bases; J trimming: 4 bases; junction bases outside the gene matches: 13. CDR1 is LGHNA and CDR2 is YSLEER in the germline V gene. CDR3 DNA: TGCGCCAGCTCGCGAACGACAGGGGTCGGGGGGGCCAACGTCCTGACTTTC. Translated, it gives CASSRTTGVGGANVLTF.

The chain's CDR3 is CASKRGLNTEAFF. Here the CDR3 DNA reads TGTGCCAGCAAAAGAGGCCTCAACACTGAAGCTTTCTTT. The chain joins TRBV6-5 to TRBJ1-1, with D uncertain. The CDR3 totals 13 residues. The germline V gene has CDR1 MNHEY and CDR2 SVGAGI. The V and J ends lost 7 bases and 2 bases respectively, with 11 bases between them.

The genes are TRBV5-5 and TRBJ2-3; D is perhaps TRBD2 (5 bases). The CDR3 covers 14 residues. V was clipped by 3 bases and J by 7 bases, with 15 bases between them. CDR1 SGHKS and CDR2 YYEKEE come from the germline V gene (reference sequence). This CDR3 reads CASSSSSIRNTQYF. In DNA form, the CDR3 reads TGTGCCAGCAGCTCATCTAGCATACGAAATACGCAGTATTTT.

V and J are TRBV19 and TRBJ2-1, with D possibly being TRBD2 (5 bases). Germline loops: CDR1 LNHDA, CDR2 SQIVND (reference sequence). CDR3 length: 14 residues. V lost 7 bases and J lost 0, with 10 bases in between. The CDR3 DNA reads as TGTGCCAGTAATGACTACAGCTCCTACAATGAGCAGTTCTTC. It translates to CASNDYSSYNEQFF.

The chain recombines TRBV9 with TRBJ2-7; D may correspond to TRBD1 or TRBD2 (5 bases each). V was pared by 0 bases and J by 5 bases, with 9 bases between. Germline V gene data show CDR1 as SGDLS and CDR2 as YYNGEE. The CDR3 sequence is 13 residues long. The CDR3 loop reads CASSVAVGDEQYF. For the CDR3, the DNA is TGTGCCAGCAGCGTAGCTGTGGGGGACGAGCAGTACTTC.

The chain has TRBV5-1 and TRBJ2-1; 10 nucleotides line up with TRBD1. V dropped 2 bases and J dropped 5; count of bases not matched to a gene: 1. Germline V gene sequence: CDR1 SGHRS, CDR2 YFSETQ. This CDR3 has 14 residues. Here the CDR3 DNA reads TGCGCCAGCAGCTTTGGACAGGGGGACAATGAGCAGTTCTTC. Residues: CASSFGQGDNEQFF.

The chain joins TRBV6-5 to TRBJ2-4; 10 bases agree with TRBD2. The germline gives CDR1 MNHEY, CDR2 SVGAGI. This CDR3 comprises 16 residues. With V trimmed by 0 bases and J by 10 bases, 9 bases remained unmatched. The CDR3: CASSYSSSGGPMIQYF. The CDR3 DNA sequence: TGTGCCAGCAGTTACTCCTCTAGCGGGGGACCCATGATTCAGTACTTC.

The chain employs TRBV28 and TRBJ1-3; D is ambiguous. CDR1 is MDHEN and CDR2 is SYDVKM in the germline V gene. CDR3 length: 16 amino acids. Trimming removed 2 bases from V and 0 bases from J, with 11 bases in between. This CDR3 is CASSLETQVSGNTIYF. Here the CDR3 DNA reads TGTGCCAGCAGTTTAGAGACTCAAGTCTCTGGAAACACCATATATTTT.

The chain has TRBV2 and TRBJ1-1; D may be TRBD1 (5 bases). There are 13 residues in the CDR3. With 7 bases removed from V and 7 bases from J, the gap between germline ends came to 16 bases. Per the germline V gene, CDR1 is SNHLY and CDR2 is FYNNEI. The CDR3 coding sequence is TGTGCCAGCATCGGACCCAGGGCCCTTGAAGCTTTCTTT. It yields the protein CASIGPRALEAFF.

V is TRBV7-2 and J is TRBJ2-5, with D unresolved. The CDR3 totals 11 residues. The germline V and J ends were trimmed by 1 base and 13 bases, with 10 bases remaining between them. CDR1 is SGHTA, CDR2 FQGNSA, per germline. The CDR3 here is CASSLGPKGYF. CDR3 in DNA: TGTGCCAGCAGCTTAGGCCCCAAAGGGTACTTC.

This clone occurred once. The chain couples TRBV29-1 to TRBJ2-3; D unresolved. The CDR3 sequence is 12 residues long. The germline V and J ends were trimmed by 4 bases and 2 bases, with 7 bases remaining between them. CDR1 is SQVTM and CDR2 is ANQGSEA in the germline V gene. The CDR3 nucleotides read TGCAGCGTTGCTCCCAACACAGATACGCAGTATTTT. Amino acids: CSVAPNTDTQYF.